This TCR beta chain originates from a study of HIV-infected children after antiretroviral therapy interruption. Overall study: Recorded EBV and CMV exposure existed for most children.

Unique molecular identifiers were included in an RNA-based 3' RACE TCR library. TCRdb redid the calling of the 3' RACE reads with MiXCR, one entry per CDR3 protein. The sample lists about 89,000 distinct CDR3 sequences, 6.9% occurring once. Between the trimmed V and J ends, which lost 2 bases and 8 bases, there was a span of 12 bases. This CDR3 is built from 13 residues. From germline, CDR1 is SGHTA and CDR2 FQGTGA. Treatment described: PENTA 11 planned treatment interruption arm or continuous ART arm. This receptor was identified in a pool of human donors with HIV. The sample in question was CD45RA+ CD4+ T cells from PBMCs, pooled from several time points, obtained from a donor given antiretroviral therapy, either interrupted or continuous. Subset reported: naive CD4+ CD45RA+ CD45RO- T cells. The chain recombines TRBV7-3 with TRBJ1-1; perhaps TRBD1 as D (5 bases). DNA of the CDR3: TGTGCCAGCAGCTTAGTAAGAGGGGCAGAAGCTTTCTTT. Protein product: CASSLVRGAEAFF.